This T cell receptor beta chain emerged from a study of blood T cells in healthy people across ages. Study at large: Roughly one uniquely barcoded beta molecule per two T cells was captured.

The study, taken as a whole, reports: Per-million-T-cell TCR beta diversity fell roughly linearly with age.

Concerning this clonotype itself: Its antigen is unidentified.

Alongside a J-beta primer mix, a sample-barcoded 5' primer served in a second PCR lasting about 7 to 11 cycles. TCRdb analysed the 5' RACE reads with MiXCR anew, one entry per CDR3 protein. This sample has roughly 1.5 million distinct CDR3 sequences; around 40% occur once, and the top ten carry over 3.5%. CDR3 length: 16 amino acids. The V gene end was trimmed by 6 bases and the J gene end by 6 bases; junction bases not matched to a gene: 6. In germline, CDR1 is SGHTA, CDR2 FQGNSA. Sequencing was done on a sample of blood. This TCR derives from a woman between 18 and 29 years old in good health. J is TRBJ2-1 and V is TRBV7-2; 15 bases agree with TRBD2. This chain's CDR3 is CASRPGLAGGSNEQFF. The CDR3 region has the DNA TGTGCCAGCAGGCCTGGACTAGCGGGGGGGTCCAATGAGCAGTTCTTC.